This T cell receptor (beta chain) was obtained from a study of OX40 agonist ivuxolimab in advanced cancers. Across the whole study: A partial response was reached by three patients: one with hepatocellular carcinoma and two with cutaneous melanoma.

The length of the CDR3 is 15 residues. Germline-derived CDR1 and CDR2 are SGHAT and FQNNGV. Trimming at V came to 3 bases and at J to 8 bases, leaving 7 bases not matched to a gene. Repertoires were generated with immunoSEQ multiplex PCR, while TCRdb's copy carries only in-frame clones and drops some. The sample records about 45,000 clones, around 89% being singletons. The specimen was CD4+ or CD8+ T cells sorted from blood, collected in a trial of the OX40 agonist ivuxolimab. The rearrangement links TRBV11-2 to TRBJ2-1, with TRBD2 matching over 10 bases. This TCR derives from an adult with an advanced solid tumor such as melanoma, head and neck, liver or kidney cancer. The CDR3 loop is CASSFAGTSVHEQFF. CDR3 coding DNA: TGTGCCAGCAGCTTCGCCGGGACTAGCGTGCATGAGCAGTTCTTC. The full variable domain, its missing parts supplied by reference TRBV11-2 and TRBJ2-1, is EAGVAQSPRYKIIEKRQSVAFWCNPISGHATLYWYQQILGQGPKLLIQFQNNGVVDDSQLPKDRFSAERLKGVDSTLKIQPAKLEDSAVYLCASSFAGTSVHEQFFGPGTRLTVL.